Here is one T cell receptor beta chain with its context. Its specific antigen is unknown. Per-base qualities were not stored, and no clone one base away is much larger. The CDR3 covers 13 residues, taking in both the cysteine and the phenylalanine. The CDR3 DNA has 39 bases and is translated from base 1. The germline V gene yields MGHDK for CDR1 and SYGVNS for CDR2. A distance of 13 bases separates the germline ends of V and J, which lose 7 bases and 4 bases respectively. Using the deep immunoSEQ assay, multiplex PCR amplified TCR CDR3 regions from genomic DNA. Extracted genomic DNA from each cell subset was spread evenly across all wells of several immunoSEQ 96-well plates, with each plate serving as a replicate. For sorted subsets, each replicate PCR was loaded with 150 to 250 ng genomic DNA, equivalent to about 33,000 T cell genomes. Purified libraries were measured with a Qubit 3.0 fluorometer, size-checked on a Bioanalyzer 2100, and measured again with the KAPA Library Quantification kit. Every immunoSEQ 96-well plate was sequenced on a separate single-read 150-cycle Illumina NextSeq 550 flow cell. The published analysis was carried out like this. Because the immunoSEQ output included only junctional sequences and no quality scores, the filtering could not be the same as the filtering used for full-length reads. To assign V/J genes and CDR3, sequences were annotated against IMGT germline references using PyIR, a Python wrapper for IgBLAST v1.9. Reads with weak V/J assignments (E-value above 1e-6), missing CDR3, stop codons, out-of-frame junctions, or ambiguous translated residues were removed. V3J clonotypes were defined as sequences sharing the same inferred V gene, J gene, and CDR3 amino acid sequence. To compute the percentage overlap between repertoires, the number of shared unique clonotypes was divided by the size of the smaller repertoire. RTK rarefaction, the Chao1 estimator, and Recon v2.1 estimates of unobserved clonotypes were used to assess repertoire richness. Generation probabilities were computed with OLGA for all TCRbeta clonotypes obtained by the gDNA method from several donors. TCRdb stores this immuneACCESS table with in-frame sequences only. Part of the clones is absent; in the studies checked, under half of the shortfall reflects unresolved V genes, and no reason is known for the rest. V and J calls and clone size are as listed in that table; D and trimming were resolved from the DNA. The sample yields millions of clones; more than 80% were counted once. Roughly 0.13% of the sample comes from the top ten.

This sample is drawn from a study of shared clonotypes between healthy human individuals (dated by TCRdb to about 2020). A note on the overall study: The cohort comprised a couple of women and a few men aged 18 to 49 years. Per donor, three plates each were used for CD4 naive and CD4 memory, two for CD8 naive, and one for CD8 memory. To estimate repertoire size and how much clonotype sharing occurs between individuals, the study deeply sequenced the blood TCR repertoires of five healthy adults. Different laboratories and diverse techniques were used to prepare libraries and sequence TCR repertoires, to increase sequencing depth and limit assay-specific biases. Between about 0.94 and 10 billion PBMCs per donor were obtained by leukapheresis. What the authors observed across the whole study: About 5% of naive CD4, 3.5% of naive CD8, approximately 2% of memory CD4, and 0.4% of memory CD8 clonotypes were shared across several donors. Sampling was restricted to blood, and TCR repertoires in tissue are likely to differ from TCR repertoires in blood. Because the study included a small number of donors, the genetic and exposure-history diversity represented was limited. Incomplete sequencing was indicated by rarefaction of sorted-subset datasets, despite the large sequencing depth. Naive subsets generally had larger estimated clonotype richness than memory subsets did. Pairwise subsampling led to the expectation that sequencing depth would affect the degree of clonotype sharing among donors. Compared with non-shared clonotypes, clonotypes shared by all four sorted-subset donors had higher generation probabilities.

Donors were healthy HIV-negative adults with no recently reported acute infections or vaccinations. Every donor was a Caucasian adult residing in Nashville, Tennessee, USA. Magnetic negative selection was used to enrich CD4+ T cells, after which naive cells were positively selected on CD45RA and the negative fraction became the memory subset. Blood was obtained by leukapheresis, after which PBMCs were separated by Ficoll-Histopaque density gradient centrifugation and cryopreserved in liquid nitrogen vapor phase. Purity and quantity of every magnetically sorted T cell population were checked by analytical flow cytometry. From each sorted fraction, genomic DNA was isolated and quantified by UV absorbance on a Nanodrop 2000c.

The chain is assembled from TRBV25-1 and TRBJ1-1; the D segment could be TRBD1, given 6 matching bases. Sequenced sample: naive CD4+ T cells sorted from blood. Interpreted using the paper, the cell subset or site label stands for: CD45RA+ positively selected. The receptor was isolated from a man aged 18 to 30 in good health. CDR3 sequence: CASKGTGSTEAFF. The DNA sequence is TGTGCCAGCAAGGGAACAGGGTCCACTGAAGCTTTCTTT.